These T cell receptor beta chains were read from a single sample in a study of response to subunit inactivated influenza vaccine. TCRdb reanalysed the RT-PCR reads using MiXCR and keeps one entry per CDR3 protein. The table lists around 850,000 distinct CDR3 sequences, approximately 17% of them singletons, with about a tenth in the top ten. Source: PBMCs from blood, taken around 5 days after vaccination. These receptors all stem from a man aged 45-65 years who received an inactivated influenza vaccine. The conserved cysteine and the conserved F or W are not part of the CDR3 here. Each record gives: clone size, V gene, J gene, CDR3 length, CDR3 protein. For some rows the clone size is stated as once, few or many, or as a class when expanded; others skip it.

>few|TRBV27|TRBJ2-3|13
ASSSLDGPSDTQY
>few|TRBV20-1|TRBJ2-2|13
SVRPGPGVTGELF
>-|TRBV5-1|TRBJ2-3|15
ASSLEGYRLSTDTQY
>few|TRBV12-3/TRBV12-4|TRBJ2-7|12
ASRYLSGSYEQY
>-|TRBV7-2|TRBJ2-2|14
ASSFPTLAATGELF
>-|TRBV30|TRBJ2-2|10
ALGRNTGELF
>-|TRBV30|TRBJ1-4|12
AWSVPSIGEKLF
>-|TRBV18|TRBJ2-7|15
ASSPGGLAVPSGEQY
>few|TRBV5-1|TRBJ2-2|14
ASSLATSVNTGELF
>few|TRBV12-3/TRBV12-4|TRBJ1-4|12
ASSQGFTNEKLF
>-|TRBV5-1|TRBJ2-7|13
ASSLEGASSYEQY
>-|TRBV2|TRBJ1-5|13
ASSGQGRSNQPQH
>-|TRBV7-2|TRBJ2-1|12
ASSLSPGTDEQF
>-|TRBV12-3/TRBV12-4|TRBJ2-7|11
ASSPGSAYEQY
>many|TRBV20-1|TRBJ2-7|15
SARRPVTGSKSYEQY
>few|TRBV20-1|TRBJ2-1|11
SARPPSVDEQF
>-|TRBV5-1|TRBJ2-7|12
ASSLDRFPYEQY
>few|TRBV7-8|TRBJ2-7|14
ASSLRFRGSPYEQY
>-|TRBV20-1|TRBJ1-5|15
SASNDRGIYSNQLQH
>many|TRBV12-3/TRBV12-4|TRBJ2-1|8
ASSNNEQF
>few|TRBV7-9|TRBJ2-5|13
ASSSFHGPQETQY
>-|TRBV5-1|TRBJ2-3|15
ASSTGTSGVSTDTQY
>-|TRBV7-9|TRBJ1-1|9
ASSGIAEAF